A few counts support the clone carrying this T cell receptor (beta chain). Trimming at V came to 0 bases and at J to 1 base, leaving 6 bases not matched to a gene. The CDR3 covers 16 residues. The germline gives CDR1 LGHNA, CDR2 YSLEER. The entry originates in a study of T cell changes during pregnancy in multiple sclerosis. Repertoires were generated with immunoSEQ multiplex PCR, while TCRdb's copy carries only in-frame clones and drops some. The sample lists 50,000 or so clones; around 93% were seen once. The receptor was derived from a female donor with multiple sclerosis, enrolled in a pregnancy study. V usage is TRBV4-3 and J usage is TRBJ2-7; 7 bases match TRBD2. The sequences come from peripheral blood, collected in the second trimester of pregnancy. The CDR3 nucleotides are TGCGCCAGCAGCCAAGATCCGGCGGGAGAGTCCTACGAGCAGTACTTC. Its protein product is CASSQDPAGESYEQYF.